A few counts support the clone carrying this T cell receptor (beta chain). The record originates from a study of blood T cell repertoires in COVID-19. This CDR3 has 17 amino acids. The trim removed 1 base at V and 5 bases at J, leaving 11 bases unmatched. Germline CDR1 and CDR2: SNHLY and FYNNEI. The table came from immunoSEQ multiplex PCR; TCRdb's copy has only in-frame clones and leaves some out. The table has about 80,000 clones, about 80% seen once. The chain carries TRBV2 and TRBJ2-7; TRBD1 aligns across 10 bases. The sequencing sample was made of peripheral blood. The clonotype originates from a man of 80 years or more with acute or convalescent COVID-19. The CDR3 DNA reads as TGTGCCAGCAGTGAAGTTTTGCTGGGACAGGGGTTCGACGAGCAGTACTTC. Encoded protein: CASSEVLLGQGFDEQYF.